The next 20 T cell receptor beta chains were all read from a single sample in a study of blood T cell repertoires in COVID-19. Sequencing used immunoSEQ multiplex PCR; TCRdb keeps in-frame clones, though not all of them. This sample has about 160,000 clones; roughly four fifths occur once, and the top ten carry roughly 9.6%. Sequenced material: peripheral blood. These receptors all stem from a man aged 55 to 70 with active or convalescent COVID-19.

J is TRBJ2-7 and V is TRBV6-5, with D possibly TRBD1 on 5 matching bases. V lost 7 bases to trimming and J lost 5 bases, with 15 bases between them. CDR1 is MNHEY, CDR2 SVGAGI, per germline. The CDR3 has 13 residues. The CDR3 is CASIRNQGNEQYF. CDR3 bases: TGTGCCAGCATCAGAAACCAGGGAAACGAGCAGTACTTC.

The chain uses TRBV18 and TRBJ2-2, with TRBD2 as a possible D gene (5 bases). CDR1 and CDR2 (germline): KGHSH, LQKENI. The CDR3 loop spans 16 amino acids. V was cut by 2 bases and J by 2 bases, with 12 bases left in between. The CDR3 region has the DNA TGTGCCAGCTCACCATGGGAGAGCAAAAACACCGGGGAGCTGTTTTTT. Translation gives CASSPWESKNTGELFF.

V gene TRBV27 combines with J gene TRBJ1-4; perhaps TRBD1 as D (6 bases). Germline assignment: CDR1 MNHEY and CDR2 SMNVEV (reference sequence). V was shortened by 6 bases and J by 6 bases, with 17 bases between the two germline ends. This CDR3 contains 15 residues. DNA for the CDR3: TGTGCCAGCAGCCCCACAGGGCGAGCGGATGAAAAACTGTTTTTT. Amino acid sequence: CASSPTGRADEKLFF.

Note on this clone: The junction departs from the called germline gene at one end, perhaps through a read error. The chain is built from TRBV7-7 and TRBJ2-5, with D possibly matching TRBD1 (5 bases). This CDR3 spans 16 amino acids. CDR1 and CDR2 from the germline V gene are SSHAT and FNYEAQ (reference sequence). The CDR3 nucleotides are TGTGCTAGCAGCTTAGGCAATGCAGGGTCAGGCGAGACCCAGTACTTC. Protein product: CASSLGNAGSGETQYF.

This chain connects TRBV19 to TRBJ2-5; 10 nucleotides align to TRBD2. The CDR3 spans 15 residues. Germline lookup yields CDR1 LNHDA and CDR2 SQIVND (reference sequence). The trim removed 5 bases at V and 5 bases at J, leaving 8 bases unmatched. CDR3 sequence reads: CASSSGTSERETQYF. The CDR3 nucleotides read TGTGCCAGTAGTTCCGGGACTAGCGAGAGGGAGACCCAGTACTTC.

CDR3 protein: CATSDPGSRVADTQYF. As DNA, the CDR3 is TGTGCCACCAGTGACCCCGGCTCCAGGGTAGCAGATACGCAGTATTTT. This chain uses TRBV24-1 with TRBJ2-3; possible D gene TRBD1, 5 bases. The CDR3 is 16 amino acids. Germline values: CDR1 KGHDR, CDR2 SFDVKD. V lost 4 bases and J 4 bases, leaving 17 bases between the germline ends.

The V and J genes are TRBV11-2 and TRBJ2-1; D might be TRBD2 (5 bases). This CDR3 comprises 16 residues. Trimming took off 1 base at V and 4 bases at J, with 14 bases between the two ends. The germline V gene encodes CDR1 SGHAT and CDR2 FQNNGV. The DNA for the CDR3 is TGTGCCAGCAGCTTAGGGTCGGACTCCACGTACAATGAGCAGTTCTTC. Amino acid sequence: CASSLGSDSTYNEQFF. Based on the CDR3 plus reference TRBV11-2 and TRBJ2-1, the full variable domain is EAGVAQSPRYKIIEKRQSVAFWCNPISGHATLYWYQQILGQGPKLLIQFQNNGVVDDSQLPKDRFSAERLKGVDSTLKIQPAKLEDSAVYLCASSLGSDSTYNEQFFGPGTRLTVL.

The chain has TRBV3-1 (or the pseudogene TRBV3-2) and TRBJ2-2, with D possibly matching TRBD2 (6 bases). Per the germline V gene, CDR1 is LGHDT and CDR2 is YNNKEL (reference sequence). The CDR3 runs to 16 residues. Trimming pared 3 bases from V and 5 bases from J, leaving 16 bases between. The CDR3 spells CASSHVGGGGTGELFF. Here the CDR3 DNA reads TGTGCCAGCAGCCATGTCGGCGGTGGGGGGACCGGGGAGCTGTTTTTT.

The CDR3 reads CASSLAGTSTGNTIYF. CDR3 in DNA: TGTGCCAGCAGCTTAGCCGGGACATCGACTGGAAACACCATATATTTT. V gene TRBV7-9 combines with J gene TRBJ1-3; weak D call: TRBD1 (6 bases). The V and J ends lost 0 bases and 2 bases respectively, with 11 bases between them. CDR1 and CDR2 from the germline V gene are SEHNR and FQNEAQ (reference sequence). There are 16 residues in the CDR3.

The rearrangement uses TRBV5-6 and TRBJ1-1, with 7 bases aligning to TRBD1. This CDR3 region has 14 residues. The germline V gene encodes CDR1 SGHDT and CDR2 YYEEEE. The junction had 8 bases not matched to a gene; V was cut back by 2 bases and J by 7 bases. The CDR3 DNA follows: TGTGCCAGCAGCTTAGTAGGGGGCAGGGGTGAAGCTTTCTTT. Amino acids: CASSLVGGRGEAFF.

The chain is built from TRBV7-2 and TRBJ1-5; no clear D gene. Germline CDR1 SGHTA, CDR2 FQGNSA. V lost 0 bases and J lost 2, with 8 bases in between. The CDR3 consists of 15 residues. CDR3 DNA sequence: TGTGCCAGCAGCTTAGCTGGTGGAGGCAATCAGCCCCAGCATTTT. Translated, it gives CASSLAGGGNQPQHF.

The CDR3 is CASSLDRVSNQPQHF. CDR3 DNA sequence: TGTGCCAGCTCACTGGACAGGGTTAGCAATCAGCCCCAGCATTTT. V and J are TRBV18 and TRBJ1-5, with 8 bases fitting TRBD1. The CDR3 length is 15 residues. The germline gives CDR1 KGHSH, CDR2 LQKENI. V gave up 4 bases and J gave up 0 bases; unmatched junction bases: 2.

The rearrangement links TRBV2 to TRBJ1-1, with TRBD1 as a possible D gene (5 bases). CDR1 is SNHLY and CDR2 is FYNNEI in the germline V gene. The CDR3 is 13 residues long. Trimming removed 7 bases from V and 1 base from J, with 10 bases in between. The DNA of the CDR3 is TGTGCCAGCAAAGCGGGGCCGAACACTGAAGCTTTCTTT. Protein sequence: CASKAGPNTEAFF.

This chain connects TRBV3-1 (or the pseudogene TRBV3-2) to TRBJ2-1; TRBD2 might be the D (5 bases). V lost 0 bases, J lost 4 bases, and 10 bases lay in between. The CDR3 spans 15 residues. Germline V gives CDR1 LGHDT, CDR2 YNNKEL (reference sequence). CDR3 nucleotides: TGTGCCAGCAGCCAAGACGAGCCGGGGTACAATGAGCAGTTCTTC. This gives the protein CASSQDEPGYNEQFF.

The chain uses TRBV28 and TRBJ2-7; D perhaps matches TRBD1 (6 bases). The V and J ends lost 1 base and 1 base respectively, with 14 bases between them. Germline CDR1 and CDR2: MDHEN and SYDVKM. The CDR3 is 16 residues long. The CDR3 nucleotides are TGTGCCAGCAGTTTATTTACCGGGACATCTTCCTACGAGCAGTACTTC. This codes for CASSLFTGTSSYEQYF.

The chain employs TRBV2 and TRBJ2-7; a weak D match, TRBD1 (7 bases). In germline, CDR1 is SNHLY, CDR2 FYNNEI. V shed 3 bases and J shed 12 bases, with 18 bases lying between them. The CDR3 loop spans 13 amino acids. CDR3: CASSDSQFQGGYF. CDR3 DNA sequence: TGTGCCAGCAGTGACAGTCAATTTCAGGGGGGGTACTTC.

The rearrangement joins TRBV7-3 to TRBJ1-1, with TRBD1 matching over 7 bases. The CDR3 extends over 14 amino acids. Germline V gene lookup returns CDR1 SGHTA and CDR2 FQGTGA. J lost 0 bases, V lost 4 bases, and 2 bases had no gene match. The CDR3 sequence is CASSSGQMNTEAFF. The CDR3 nucleotides are TGTGCCAGCAGCTCGGGACAGATGAACACTGAAGCTTTCTTT.

The chain is built from TRBV21-1 and TRBJ1-6; TRBD1 reflects the table's D call only, with no check against the DNA. TRBV21-1 counts as a pseudogene. The CDR3 sequence is 15 residues long. The CDR3 sequence: CASSSRDRANSPLHF. For the CDR3, the DNA is TGTGCCAGCAGCTCCCGGGACAGGGCGAATTCACCCCTCCACTTT.

The chain employs TRBV4-1 and TRBJ1-5, with a tentative D call TRBD1 (5 bases). The CDR3 totals 17 residues. The germline CDR1 and CDR2 sequences are MGHRA and YSYEKL. V lost 0 bases and J lost 5, with 17 bases in between. CDR3 region: CASSQDPVSGFDQPQHF. In DNA, the CDR3 is TGCGCCAGCAGCCAAGATCCGGTGTCAGGGTTCGATCAGCCCCAGCATTTT.

This clone turned up a few times. This chain connects TRBV4-2 to TRBJ2-2, with 10 nucleotides matching TRBD2. The CDR3 sequence is 18 residues long. Trimming took 0 bases from V and 7 from J; bases not matched to a gene: 11. The V gene's germline CDR1 is LGHNA and CDR2 YNFKEQ. The CDR3 is CASSQDPASGGAVGELFF. CDR3 DNA sequence: TGTGCCAGCAGCCAAGATCCGGCGAGCGGGGGGGCCGTCGGGGAGCTGTTTTTT.